Below are 17 T cell receptor beta chains sequenced from a single sample in a study of identical twins. One entry per CDR3 protein, called by TCRdb with MiXCR from the 5' RACE reads. The repertoire consists of 400,000 to 500,000 distinct CDR3 sequences, with 15% to 20% occurring once and the leading ten covering 9% to 15%. Specimen: naive T cells sorted from blood. The receptors stem from a man over 45 in good health.

The J gene is TRBJ2-1, the V gene TRBV12-3 or TRBV12-4; 9 bases are shared with TRBD2. J lost 2 bases, V lost 5 bases, and 4 bases had no gene match. The CDR3 is 15 amino acids. The CDR3 DNA reads TGTGCCAGCAGTCCAACTAGCGGGCCCTACAATGAGCAGTTCTTC. Encoded protein: CASSPTSGPYNEQFF.

This clonotype was found a few times. The gene calls are TRBV6-5 and TRBJ1-5; D remains unclear. This CDR3 has 16 amino acids. The germline V and J ends were trimmed by 2 bases and 0 bases, with 11 bases remaining between them. The germline gives CDR1 MNHEY, CDR2 SVGAGI. CDR3: CASSYVQALSNQPQHF. In DNA, the CDR3 is TGTGCCAGCAGTTACGTCCAGGCCCTTAGCAATCAGCCCCAGCATTTT.

This chain joins TRBV5-1 and TRBJ2-2; 14 nucleotides agree with TRBD2. This CDR3 contains 16 residues. CDR1 and CDR2 from the germline V gene are SGHRS and YFSETQ. The ends lost 3 bases at V and 6 bases at J; junction bases unmatched: 4. CDR3 DNA: TGCGCCAGCAGCTCCGGGACTAGCGGGGGTCCCGGGGAGCTGTTTTTT. This sequence encodes CASSSGTSGGPGELFF. The whole variable domain, filled in from reference TRBV5-1 and TRBJ2-2, reads KAGVTQTPRYLIKTRGQQVTLSCSPISGHRSVSWYQQTPGQGLQFLFEYFSETQRNKGNFPGRFSGRQFSNSRSEMNVSTLELGDSALYLCASSSGTSGGPGELFFGEGSRLTVL.

This clonotype occurred a few times. This chain joins TRBV7-9 and TRBJ2-5, with 9 bases identical to TRBD2. CDR3 length: 17 amino acids. The V and J ends lost 1 base and 5 bases, in that order; junction bases with no gene match: 11. In germline, CDR1 is SEHNR, CDR2 FQNEAQ (reference sequence). The CDR3 DNA is TGTGCCAGCAGCTTAGTGGCGACCGGCGGGAGGGGTGAGACCCAGTACTTC. This sequence encodes CASSLVATGGRGETQYF.

This clonotype was counted at least ten times. The V gene is TRBV20-1, the J gene TRBJ2-3; 9 bases are shared with TRBD2. V dropped 1 base and J dropped 4; count of bases not matched to a gene: 6. Germline CDR1 and CDR2: DFQATT and SNEGSKA (reference sequence). The CDR3 runs to 15 residues. CDR3 loop: CSARGTSEGPDTQYF. CDR3 nucleotides: TGCAGTGCTAGAGGGACTAGCGAGGGCCCAGATACGCAGTATTTT.

This clonotype was observed at least ten times. This chain links TRBV5-6 with TRBJ1-1; D possibly corresponds to TRBD1 (6 bases). Trimming stripped 3 bases from V and 1 base from J, with 7 bases between. The CDR3 length is 13 residues. The germline V gene has CDR1 SGHDT and CDR2 YYEEEE. CDR3 residues: CASSWGQNTEAFF. DNA of the CDR3: TGTGCCAGCAGCTGGGGACAGAACACTGAAGCTTTCTTT.

The table lists this clonotype with a count of one. The DNA of the CDR3 is TGTGCCAGCAGCCAAGTATCTAGCGGGGGCCCGCGAGAGCAGTTCTTC. Its protein product is CASSQVSSGGPREQFF. The chain joins TRBV3-1 to TRBJ2-1; TRBD2 matches 10 bases. This CDR3 comprises 16 residues. Trimming at V came to 1 base and at J to 10 bases, leaving 10 bases not matched to a gene. Germline assignment: CDR1 LGHDT and CDR2 YNNKEL (reference sequence).

The sample holds many counts of this clonotype. The chain combines TRBV11-1 with TRBJ2-1, with TRBD2 identical over 13 bases. Germline assignment: CDR1 SGHAT and CDR2 FQDESV (reference sequence). With 4 bases clipped from V and 4 bases from J, the junction kept 13 bases outside the gene matches. The CDR3 spans 19 residues. This CDR3 reads CASSSSMPLTSGGYNEQFF. CDR3 in DNA: TGTGCCAGCAGCTCCTCGATGCCTTTGACTAGCGGGGGGTACAATGAGCAGTTCTTC.

The chain links TRBV19 to TRBJ1-1; no firm D call. CDR1 and CDR2 from the germline V gene are LNHDA and SQIVND (reference sequence). With 4 bases removed from V and 7 bases from J, the gap between germline ends came to 10 bases. This CDR3 comprises 12 residues. DNA for the CDR3: TGTGCCAGTAGTAGAAGACCGAGTGAAGCTTTCTTT. Translating it yields CASSRRPSEAFF.

This clonotype was recorded at least ten times. The gene calls are TRBV20-1 and TRBJ2-3; no clear D. Germline V gene lookup returns CDR1 DFQATT and CDR2 SNEGSKA (reference sequence). The length of the CDR3 is 14 residues. Deletions cut 0 bases from V and 4 bases from J, with 11 bases between. The CDR3 DNA is TGCAGTGCTAGAGATCCTAGAGGCTCAGATACGCAGTATTTT. The encoded protein is CSARDPRGSDTQYF.

A few counts support this clonotype. The V and J genes are TRBV25-1 and TRBJ2-7; TRBD2 aligns across 11 bases. With V trimmed by 4 bases and J by 3 bases, 5 bases remained unmatched. Germline assignment: CDR1 MGHDK and CDR2 SYGVNS. This CDR3 region has 15 residues. The CDR3 DNA reads as TGTGCCAGCAGTGCTAGCGGGGGGCTGAGCTACGAGCAGTACTTC. Translation: CASSASGGLSYEQYF.

This chain connects TRBV10-2 to TRBJ2-1; 9 positions match TRBD1. The CDR3 is 14 amino acids. Germline V gene data show CDR1 as WSHSY and CDR2 as SAAADI. The V segment lost 6 bases and the J segment 6 bases; nucleotides outside the gene matches: 6. CDR3 sequence: CASSWTGAGNEQFF. The CDR3, as DNA: TGCGCCAGCAGCTGGACAGGGGCCGGCAATGAGCAGTTCTTC.

This clonotype was counted at least ten times. The gene calls are TRBV20-1 and TRBJ1-1; TRBD1 matches 8 bases. Per germline, CDR1 DFQATT and CDR2 SNEGSKA (reference sequence). This CDR3 has 14 amino acids. The V gene end was trimmed by 6 bases and the J gene end by 2 bases; junction bases not matched to a gene: 8. CDR3: CSAGTGLLNTEAFF. The CDR3 nucleotides are TGCAGTGCCGGGACAGGCCTTCTTAACACTGAAGCTTTCTTT.

This clonotype occurred a few times. The CDR3 DNA follows: TGTGCCATCAGTGATGACGGCATGATCACTGAAGCTTTCTTT. It codes for CAISDDGMITEAFF. The chain is built from TRBV10-3 and TRBJ1-1, with D uncertain. The germline V gene encodes CDR1 ENHRY and CDR2 SYGVKD. CDR3 length equals 14 residues. V lost 3 bases to trimming and J lost 4 bases, with 12 bases between them.

This clonotype was found once. This chain links TRBV5-1 with TRBJ1-1; no definite D call. The V end was cut by 1 base, the J end by 1 base, with 5 bases between. Germline CDR1 and CDR2: SGHRS and YFSETQ. The CDR3 has 13 amino acids. The CDR3 loop reads CASSLLQNTEAFF. Written as DNA, the CDR3 is TGCGCCAGCAGCTTGCTCCAGAACACTGAAGCTTTCTTT.

This clonotype has just a few counts. This chain links TRBV6-5 with TRBJ2-1; 16 nucleotides match TRBD2. The CDR3 covers 19 residues. In germline, CDR1 is MNHEY, CDR2 SVGAGI. Trimming removed 0 bases from V and 3 bases from J; junction bases left unmatched: 5. Here the CDR3 reads CASSYSGTSGGAIYNEQFF. The CDR3 DNA reads TGTGCCAGCAGTTACTCCGGGACTAGCGGGGGGGCAATCTACAATGAGCAGTTCTTC.

The chain uses TRBV20-1 and TRBJ2-7; no reliable D call. The ends were cut back, 3 bases at V and 1 base at J, with 13 bases in the middle. The CDR3 extends over 14 amino acids. Germline V CDR1 and CDR2: DFQATT, SNEGSKA (reference sequence). The CDR3: CSASHTSNSYEQYF. The DNA of the CDR3 is TGCAGTGCTAGCCATACCTCAAATTCCTACGAGCAGTACTTC.